A single sample is the source of the 13 T cell receptor beta chains below, sequenced in a study of T-cell memory formation after mild COVID-19. TCRdb independently ran MiXCR on the 5' RACE reads; one entry per CDR3 protein. The data hold under 40,000 distinct CDR3 sequences, with 7.7% observed a single time. The sequenced sample was PBMCs or a T cell subset sorted from them (not recorded which). These receptors all come from a man between 18 and 35 years old who had mild COVID-19 (a few samples of this study predate the infection). Cell type and time point are not known.

This clonotype was seen many times. V and J are TRBV12-3 or TRBV12-4 and TRBJ1-1, with D perhaps TRBD1 (6 bases). Trimming cost V 7 bases and J 4 bases, with 16 bases left between them. The CDR3 sequence is 14 residues long. CDR3 in amino acids: CASTMWLGGTEAFF. For the CDR3, the DNA is TGTGCCAGCACTATGTGGTTAGGGGGCACTGAAGCTTTCTTT.

There are many counts of this clonotype. The CDR3 DNA reads as TGCAGTGCTACCAACAGGGTCACTCGGGAGACCCAGTACTTC. Translation: CSATNRVTRETQYF. V gene TRBV20-1 combines with J gene TRBJ2-5; D perhaps matches TRBD1 (6 bases). Per the germline V gene, CDR1 is DFQATT and CDR2 is SNEGSKA (reference sequence). Trimming removed 4 bases from V and 5 bases from J, with 17 bases in between. The CDR3 extends over 14 amino acids.

This clonotype was seen repeatedly, ten times or more. The chain combines TRBV18 with TRBJ2-5; D is ambiguous. Trimming left V 5 bases short and J 2 bases short, with 6 bases between. This CDR3 region has 12 residues. Germline V gene lookup returns CDR1 KGHSH and CDR2 LQKENI. The CDR3 spells CASSALQETQYF. CDR3 bases: TGTGCCAGCTCAGCCCTGCAAGAGACCCAGTACTTC.

This clonotype was detected ten times or more. The rearrangement links TRBV27 to TRBJ2-3; TRBD2 might be the D (6 bases). Germline V gene sequence: CDR1 MNHEY, CDR2 SMNVEV (reference sequence). This CDR3 comprises 14 residues. V lost 5 bases, J lost 10 bases, and 19 bases lay in between. CDR3 nucleotides: TGTGCCAGCAGTGAGGGACTGGCCTCCGGATCGCAGTATTTT. This sequence encodes CASSEGLASGSQYF.

This sequence joins TRBV29-1 and TRBJ1-3; D remains ambiguous. Germline V gene sequence: CDR1 SQVTM, CDR2 ANQGSEA. V dropped 5 bases and J dropped 0 bases, with 8 bases sitting between them. CDR3 length equals 13 residues. CDR3 DNA: TGCAGCGTTAAGGCCTTCTCTGGAAACACCATATATTTT. This gives the protein CSVKAFSGNTIYF.

This clonotype was seen at least ten times. This chain joins TRBV4-2 and TRBJ2-1; TRBD2 matches 8 bases. The junction had 3 bases not matched to a gene; V was cut back by 2 bases and J by 3 bases. This CDR3 region has 15 residues. CDR1 and CDR2 from the germline V gene are LGHNA and YNFKEQ. CDR3 sequence reads: CASSQLRGDYNEQFF. The CDR3 DNA follows: TGTGCCAGCAGCCAATTGCGGGGGGACTACAATGAGCAGTTCTTC.

In this sample, this clonotype turned up many times. The chain joins TRBV4-1 to TRBJ2-3; 10 nucleotides align to TRBD2. This CDR3 contains 16 residues. CDR1 is MGHRA and CDR2 is YSYEKL in the germline V gene. Germline trimming cut 4 bases from V and 3 bases from J; bases unmatched to any gene: 7. This CDR3 reads CASSLRASGGTDTQYF. The CDR3 region has the DNA TGCGCCAGCAGCCTAAGGGCTAGCGGGGGTACAGATACGCAGTATTTT.

In this sample, this clonotype turned up many times. The DNA for the CDR3 is TGCAGTGCTAGATCAGACAGGGAATCCTACAATGAGCAGTTCTTC. Residues: CSARSDRESYNEQFF. The V gene is TRBV20-1, the J gene TRBJ2-1; the match to TRBD1 covers 7 bases. In germline, CDR1 is DFQATT, CDR2 SNEGSKA (reference sequence). The ends lost 2 bases at V and 1 base at J; junction bases unmatched: 5. The CDR3 extends over 15 amino acids.

This clonotype has a count of ten or more. V gene TRBV7-6 combines with J gene TRBJ2-5; unclear D gene. Between the trimmed V and J ends, which lost 1 base and 1 base, there was a span of 7 bases. The V gene's germline CDR1 is SGHVS and CDR2 FNYEAQ. CDR3 length: 14 amino acids. CDR3 in DNA: TGTGCCAGCAGCTTAGTTAAAGGCCAAGAGACCCAGTACTTC. This translates into CASSLVKGQETQYF. Variable domain in full (rest from reference TRBV7-6 and TRBJ2-5): GAGVSQSPRYKVTKRGQDVALRCDPISGHVSLYWYRQALGQGPEFLTYFNYEAQQDKSGLPNDRFSAERPEGSISTLTIQRTEQRDSAMYRCASSLVKGQETQYFGPGTRLLVL.

This clonotype has ten or more counts. The chain couples TRBV19 to TRBJ1-5; D remains ambiguous. Trimming took off 3 bases at V and 7 bases at J, with 10 bases between the two ends. CDR1 and CDR2 (germline): LNHDA, SQIVND (reference sequence). The CDR3 is 13 amino acids. In DNA, the CDR3 is TGTGCCAGTAGTATTGTTGAGCGCCAGCCCCAGCATTTT. Translation gives CASSIVERQPQHF.

The sample holds many counts of this clonotype. The rearrangement links TRBV20-1 to TRBJ2-7, with 8 bases fitting TRBD1. Looked up from germline, CDR1 is DFQATT and CDR2 is SNEGSKA (reference sequence). The CDR3 runs to 15 residues. The ends lost 5 bases at V and 3 bases at J; junction bases unmatched: 12. Here the CDR3 reads CSALPEDRAYYEQYF. The DNA for the CDR3 is TGCAGTGCTTTACCCGAGGACAGGGCCTACTACGAGCAGTACTTC.

This clonotype was counted at least ten times. The chain combines TRBV7-2 with TRBJ1-3; D gene ambiguous. Between the trimmed V and J ends, which lost 5 bases and 3 bases, there was a span of 14 bases. Germline CDR1 SGHTA, CDR2 FQGNSA. This CDR3 has 15 residues. This CDR3 is CASSPQSGVGNTIYF. CDR3 nucleotide sequence: TGTGCCAGCAGCCCCCAAAGCGGGGTTGGAAACACCATATATTTT.

This clonotype was recorded at least ten times. V and J are TRBV7-2 and TRBJ1-3; no firm D call. V lost 4 bases, J lost 7 bases, and 14 bases lay in between. This CDR3 is built from 14 residues. Per the germline V gene, CDR1 is SGHTA and CDR2 is FQGNSA. Here the CDR3 reads CASSSRKATNTIYF. CDR3 sequence (DNA): TGTGCCAGCAGCTCCAGAAAGGCTACGAACACCATATATTTT.